This record looks at one TCR beta chain sequence and its context. Its antigen remains unknown. Profiled with immunoSEQ multiplex PCR; TCRdb holds only in-frame clones, not every one. The sample contains 120,000 or so clones, about 90% of which appear only once. These data are taken from a study of Tregs in tolerant kidney transplant recipients. Notes on the study in general: Few patients were studied, so findings need validation in larger groups. This study did not directly address biological reproducibility.

Germline lookup yields CDR1 SGHDN and CDR2 FVKESK. The CDR3 length is 14 residues. With V trimmed by 1 base and J by 4 bases, 4 bases remained unmatched. The V call is TRBV14, the J call TRBJ2-7; 7 nucleotides align to TRBD1. This receptor was obtained from a human donor in good health. Sequenced: CD4+ T cells from blood. In nucleotides, the CDR3 is TGTGCCAGCAGCCAAGCGGCACAGGGGTACGAGCAGTACTTC. This sequence encodes CASSQAAQGYEQYF.